This T cell receptor beta chain was obtained from a study of CD4 T cells in relation to SARS-CoV-2 and coronaviruses. General study findings and limits: Culture-expanded clones reflect memory recall rather than primary priming during culture. Pre-pandemic and post-infection samples never came from the same donor.

The V end was cut by 2 bases, the J end by 4 bases, with 11 bases between. This CDR3 spans 14 amino acids. Germline-derived CDR1 and CDR2 are MGHRA and YSYEKL. CD4 enrichment then naive enrichment separated naive from memory CD4+ cells. Comment on this clone: Its antigen is not known.

The repertoire was sequenced with immunoSEQ multiplex PCR; TCRdb's copy has only in-frame clones and lacks some. This sample carries about 60,000 clones, around 92% of them seen once, and the ten largest clones take approximately 0.4%. The chain joins TRBV4-1 to TRBJ1-2, with D unresolved. The material sequenced was naive CD4+ T cells from PBMCs. Regarding subset: naive CD4+ T cells isolated by negative enrichment. The clonotype was recovered from an adult with COVID-19. The CDR3 here is CASSQQALGYGYTF. The CDR3 bases are TGCGCCAGCAGCCAACAGGCTTTGGGCTATGGCTACACCTTC.